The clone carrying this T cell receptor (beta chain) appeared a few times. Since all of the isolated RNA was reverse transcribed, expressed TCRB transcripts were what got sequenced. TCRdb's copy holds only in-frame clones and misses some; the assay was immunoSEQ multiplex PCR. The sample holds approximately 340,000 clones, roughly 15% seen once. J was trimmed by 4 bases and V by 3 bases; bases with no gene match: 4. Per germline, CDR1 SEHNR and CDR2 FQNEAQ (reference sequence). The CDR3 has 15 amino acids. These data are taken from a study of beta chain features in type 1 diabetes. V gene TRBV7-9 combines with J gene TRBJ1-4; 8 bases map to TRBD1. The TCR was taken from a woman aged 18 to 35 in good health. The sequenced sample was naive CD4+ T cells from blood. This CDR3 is CASSLGQADNEKLFF. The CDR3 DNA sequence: TGTGCCAGCAGCTTGGGACAGGCTGATAATGAAAAACTGTTTTTT. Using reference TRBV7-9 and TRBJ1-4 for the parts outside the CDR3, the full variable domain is DTGVSQNPRHKITKRGQNVTFRCDPISEHNRLYWYRQTLGQGPEFLTYFQNEAQLEKSRLLSDRFSAERPKGSFSTLEIQRTEQGDSAMYLCASSLGQADNEKLFFGSGTQLSVL.